The 6 T cell receptor beta chains below all came from one sample that was sequenced in a study of T-cell memory formation after mild COVID-19. TCRdb re-derived calls from the 5' RACE reads in MiXCR, one entry per CDR3 protein. The data show some 450,000 distinct CDR3 sequences, about 20% seen once. The sample comprised PBMCs or a T cell subset sorted from them (not recorded which). The receptors shown here come from an adult woman who had mild COVID-19 (a few samples of this study predate the infection). Cell type and time point are not known.

This clonotype was seen many times. The gene calls are TRBV15 and TRBJ2-3, with D uncertain. The germline V and J ends were trimmed by 4 bases and 3 bases, with 11 bases remaining between them. Per the germline V gene, CDR1 is LNHNV and CDR2 is YYDKDF (reference sequence). The CDR3 extends over 14 amino acids. The CDR3 reads CATSIKVITDTQYF. The CDR3 bases are TGTGCCACCAGCATCAAGGTTATAACAGATACGCAGTATTTT.

This clonotype was counted ten times or more. V and J are TRBV7-2 and TRBJ2-2; 9 nucleotides line up with TRBD2. Germline V gives CDR1 SGHTA, CDR2 FQGNSA. V lost 3 bases and J lost 4; bases outside the gene matches: 3. The CDR3 consists of 15 residues. The CDR3 reads CASSFAGGVTGELFF. The CDR3 DNA reads as TGTGCCAGCAGCTTCGCGGGAGGGGTCACCGGGGAGCTGTTTTTT. The full variable domain, in which reference TRBV7-2 and TRBJ2-2 provide the parts outside the CDR3, is GAGVSQSPSNKVTEKGKDVELRCDPISGHTALYWYRQSLGQGLEFLIYFQGNSAPDKSGLPSDRFSAERTGGSVSTLTIQRTQQEDSAVYLCASSFAGGVTGELFFGEGSRLTVL.

A few counts support this clonotype. V usage is TRBV12-3 or TRBV12-4 and J usage is TRBJ2-3, with 8 positions matching TRBD1. V lost 5 bases, J lost 2 bases, and 6 bases stayed unmatched. CDR3 length equals 15 residues. The CDR3 here is CASSTGGTSTDTQYF. For the CDR3, the DNA is TGTGCCAGCAGTACAGGGGGAACATCCACAGATACGCAGTATTTT.

This rearrangement joins TRBV30 to TRBJ2-1; 8 nucleotides match TRBD2. V lost 2 bases and J lost 10; bases outside the gene matches: 10. This CDR3 region has 14 residues. From germline, CDR1 is GTSNPN and CDR2 SVGIG (reference sequence). This CDR3 reads CAWSTGGSFREQFF. CDR3 DNA sequence: TGTGCCTGGAGTACGGGAGGGAGCTTTCGGGAGCAGTTCTTC.

This chain uses TRBV9 with TRBJ2-3; D possibly uses TRBD1 or TRBD2 (5 bases each). Trimming removed 2 bases at V and 2 bases at J, with 21 bases between. This CDR3 is 18 amino acids long. Germline lookup yields CDR1 SGDLS and CDR2 YYNGEE. This CDR3 reads CASSVPSAGASNTDTQYF. CDR3 in DNA: TGTGCCAGCAGCGTCCCTTCCGCCGGGGCGTCGAACACAGATACGCAGTATTTT.

This clonotype was seen once. The V gene is TRBV5-1, the J gene TRBJ1-1; a possible D gene is TRBD1 (6 bases). V shed 7 bases and J shed 1 base, with 14 bases lying between them. The CDR3 is 14 amino acids. The germline V gene encodes CDR1 SGHRS and CDR2 YFSETQ. The CDR3 protein is CASSPDSTNTEAFF. In DNA, the CDR3 is TGCGCCAGCTCCCCGGACAGTACGAACACTGAAGCTTTCTTT.